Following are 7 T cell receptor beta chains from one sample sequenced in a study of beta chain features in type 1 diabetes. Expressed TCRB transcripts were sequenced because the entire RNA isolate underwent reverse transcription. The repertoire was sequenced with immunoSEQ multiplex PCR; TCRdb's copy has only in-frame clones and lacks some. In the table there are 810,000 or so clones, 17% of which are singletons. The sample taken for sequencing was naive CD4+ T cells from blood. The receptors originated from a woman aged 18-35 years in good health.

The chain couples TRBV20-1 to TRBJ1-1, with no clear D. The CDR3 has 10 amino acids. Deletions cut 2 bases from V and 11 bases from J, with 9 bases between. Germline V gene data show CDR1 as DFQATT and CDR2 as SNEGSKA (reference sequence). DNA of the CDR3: TGCAGTGCTAGACCCCCCGGGGCTTTCTTT. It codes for CSARPPGAFF.

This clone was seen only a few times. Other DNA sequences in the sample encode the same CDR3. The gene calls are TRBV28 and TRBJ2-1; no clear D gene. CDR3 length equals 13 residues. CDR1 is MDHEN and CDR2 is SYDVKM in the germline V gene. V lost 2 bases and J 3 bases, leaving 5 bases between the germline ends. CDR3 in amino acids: CASSLDLYNEQFF. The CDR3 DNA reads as TGTGCCAGCAGTTTAGATCTCTACAATGAGCAGTTCTTC.

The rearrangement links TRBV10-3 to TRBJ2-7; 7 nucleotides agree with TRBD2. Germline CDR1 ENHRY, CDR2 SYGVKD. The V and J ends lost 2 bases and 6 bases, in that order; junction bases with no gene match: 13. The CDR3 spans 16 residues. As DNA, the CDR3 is TGTGCCATCAGTGAGATTCGGGCGGGAGAAACCGGCGAGCAGTACTTC. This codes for CAISEIRAGETGEQYF.

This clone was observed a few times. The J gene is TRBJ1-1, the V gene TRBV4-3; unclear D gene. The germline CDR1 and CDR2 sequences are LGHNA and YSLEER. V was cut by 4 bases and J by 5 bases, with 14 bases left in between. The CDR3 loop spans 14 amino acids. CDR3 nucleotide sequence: TGCGCCAGCAGCCCGATCGGGTATCCGACTGAAGCTTTCTTT. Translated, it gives CASSPIGYPTEAFF.

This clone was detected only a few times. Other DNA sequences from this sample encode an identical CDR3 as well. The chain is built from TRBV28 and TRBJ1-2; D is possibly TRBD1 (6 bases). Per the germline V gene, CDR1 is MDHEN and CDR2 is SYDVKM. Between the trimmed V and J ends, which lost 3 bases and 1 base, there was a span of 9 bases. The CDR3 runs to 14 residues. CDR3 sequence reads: CASSFGGVNYGYTF. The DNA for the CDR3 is TGTGCCAGCAGTTTCGGGGGCGTTAACTATGGCTACACCTTC.

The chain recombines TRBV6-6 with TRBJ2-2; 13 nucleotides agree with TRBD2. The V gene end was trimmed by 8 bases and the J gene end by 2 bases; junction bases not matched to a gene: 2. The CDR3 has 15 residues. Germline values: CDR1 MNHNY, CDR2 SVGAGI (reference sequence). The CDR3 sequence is CASGGLAGNTGELFF. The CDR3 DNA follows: TGTGCCAGCGGGGGACTAGCGGGAAACACCGGGGAGCTGTTTTTT.

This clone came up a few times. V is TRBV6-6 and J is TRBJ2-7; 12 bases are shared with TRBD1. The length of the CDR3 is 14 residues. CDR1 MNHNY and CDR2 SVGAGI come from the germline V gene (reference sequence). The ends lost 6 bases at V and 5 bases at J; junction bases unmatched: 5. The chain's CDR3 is CASSSGQGANEQYF. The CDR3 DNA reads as TGTGCCAGCAGCTCGGGACAGGGGGCCAACGAGCAGTACTTC.